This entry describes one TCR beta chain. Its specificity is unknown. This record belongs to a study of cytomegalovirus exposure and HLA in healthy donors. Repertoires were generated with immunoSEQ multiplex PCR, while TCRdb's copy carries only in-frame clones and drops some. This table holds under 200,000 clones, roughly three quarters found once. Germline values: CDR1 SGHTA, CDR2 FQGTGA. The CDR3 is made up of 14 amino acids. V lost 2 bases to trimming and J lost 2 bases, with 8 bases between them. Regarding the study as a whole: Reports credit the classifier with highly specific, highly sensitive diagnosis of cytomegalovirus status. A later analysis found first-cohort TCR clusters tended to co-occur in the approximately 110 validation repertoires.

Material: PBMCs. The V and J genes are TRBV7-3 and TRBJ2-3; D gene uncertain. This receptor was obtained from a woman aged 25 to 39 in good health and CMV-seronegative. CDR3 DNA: TGTGCCAGCAGCTTAGCGGCTAACACAGATACGCAGTATTTT. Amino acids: CASSLAANTDTQYF.